This T cell receptor (beta chain) was retrieved from a study of CD8 T cells in Susac syndrome. With V trimmed by 6 bases and J by 1 base, 6 bases remained unmatched. Germline V gene data show CDR1 as DFQATT and CDR2 as SNEGSKA (reference sequence). The CDR3 totals 15 residues. Random-hexamer reverse transcription was applied to roughly 0.5 to 1 ug RNA. From the immunoSEQ multiplex PCR reads, TCRdb called clonotypes with MiXCR, one entry per CDR3 protein. The sample consists of about 200,000 distinct CDR3 sequences, 90% to 95% of them appearing once. V and J are TRBV20-1 and TRBJ2-1; TRBD2 agrees at 10 bases. Material: CD4+ T cells from PBMCs. This TCR came from a human donor with multiple sclerosis. This CDR3 is CSAPSGRGSYNEQFF. CDR3 nucleotides: TGCAGTGCCCCCAGCGGGAGGGGATCCTACAATGAGCAGTTCTTC.